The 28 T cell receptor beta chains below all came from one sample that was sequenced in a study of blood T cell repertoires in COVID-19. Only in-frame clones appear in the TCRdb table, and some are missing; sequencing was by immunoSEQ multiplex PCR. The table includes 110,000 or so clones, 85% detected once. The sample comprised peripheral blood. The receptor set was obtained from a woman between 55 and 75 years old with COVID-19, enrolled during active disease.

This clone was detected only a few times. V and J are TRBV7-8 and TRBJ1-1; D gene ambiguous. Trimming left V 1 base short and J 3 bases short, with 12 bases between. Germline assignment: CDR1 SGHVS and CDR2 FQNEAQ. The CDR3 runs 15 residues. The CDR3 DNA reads TGTGCCAGCAGCTTAGACGCGGGGAGGTACACTGAAGCTTTCTTT. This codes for CASSLDAGRYTEAFF.

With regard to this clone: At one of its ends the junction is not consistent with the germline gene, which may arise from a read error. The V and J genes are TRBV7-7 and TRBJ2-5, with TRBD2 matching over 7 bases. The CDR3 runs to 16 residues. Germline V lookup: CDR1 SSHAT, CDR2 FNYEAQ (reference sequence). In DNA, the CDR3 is TGTGCTAGCAGCTTACCCTCCCGTGGGGGGGTAGAGACCCAGTACTTC. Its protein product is CASSLPSRGGVETQYF. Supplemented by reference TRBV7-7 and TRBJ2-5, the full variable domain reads GAGVSQSPRYKVTKRGQDVTLRCDPISSHATLYWYQQALGQGPEFLTYFNYEAQPDKSGLPSDRFSAERPEGSISTLTIQRTEQRDSAMYRCASSLPSRGGVETQYFGPGTRLLVL.

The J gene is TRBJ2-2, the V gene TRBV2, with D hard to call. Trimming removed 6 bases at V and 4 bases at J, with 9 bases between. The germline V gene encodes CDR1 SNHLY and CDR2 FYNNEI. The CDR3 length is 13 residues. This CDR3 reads CASSAGITGELFF. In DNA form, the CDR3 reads TGTGCCAGCAGCGCAGGAATCACCGGGGAGCTGTTTTTT.

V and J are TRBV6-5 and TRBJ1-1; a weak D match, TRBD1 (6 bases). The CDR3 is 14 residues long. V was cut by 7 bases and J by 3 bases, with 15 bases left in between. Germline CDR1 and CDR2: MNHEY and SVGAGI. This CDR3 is CASIAQGLYTEAFF. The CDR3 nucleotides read TGTGCCAGCATAGCCCAGGGGCTTTACACTGAAGCTTTCTTT.

The CDR3 region is CASSLYADRASEAFF. DNA for the CDR3: TGTGCCAGCAGCTTATATGCGGACAGGGCCTCTGAAGCTTTCTTT. The chain carries TRBV7-9 and TRBJ1-1, with TRBD1 identical over 8 bases. This CDR3 contains 15 residues. The V gene's germline CDR1 is SEHNR and CDR2 FQNEAQ (reference sequence). Losses at the gene ends were 2 bases for V and 6 bases for J; bases not matched to a gene: 8.

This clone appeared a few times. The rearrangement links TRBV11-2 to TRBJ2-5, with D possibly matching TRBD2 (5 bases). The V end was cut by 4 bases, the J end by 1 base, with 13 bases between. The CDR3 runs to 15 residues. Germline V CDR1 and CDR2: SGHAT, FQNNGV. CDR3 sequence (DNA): TGTGCCAGCAGCTCCTACTCGGGGATCCAAGAGACCCAGTACTTC. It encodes CASSSYSGIQETQYF.

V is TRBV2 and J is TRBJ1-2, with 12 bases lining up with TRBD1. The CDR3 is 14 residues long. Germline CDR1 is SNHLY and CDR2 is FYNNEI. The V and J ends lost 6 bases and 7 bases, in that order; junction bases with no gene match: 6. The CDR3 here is CASRGTGGWSGYTF. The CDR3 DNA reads TGTGCCAGCAGGGGGACAGGGGGCTGGAGTGGCTACACCTTC. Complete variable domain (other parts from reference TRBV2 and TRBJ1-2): EPEVTQTPSHQVTQMGQEVILRCVPISNHLYFYWYRQILGQKVEFLVSFYNNEISEKSEIFDDQFSVERPDGSNFTLKIRSTKLEDSAMYFCASRGTGGWSGYTFGSGTRLTVV.

The CDR3 coding sequence is TGTGCCAGCAGTAACCCGGGGGTTGAAGCTTTCTTT. The encoded protein is CASSNPGVEAFF. The rearrangement uses TRBV6-5 and TRBJ1-1; tentative D call: TRBD1 (5 bases). The germline V gene has CDR1 MNHEY and CDR2 SVGAGI. The CDR3 runs to 12 residues. V lost 5 bases and J lost 7, with 11 bases in between.

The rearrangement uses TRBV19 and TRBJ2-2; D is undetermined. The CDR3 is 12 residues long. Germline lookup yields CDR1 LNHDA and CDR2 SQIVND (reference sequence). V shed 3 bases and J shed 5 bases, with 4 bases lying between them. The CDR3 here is CASSIPTGELFF. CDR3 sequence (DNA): TGTGCCAGTAGTATCCCGACCGGGGAGCTGTTTTTT.

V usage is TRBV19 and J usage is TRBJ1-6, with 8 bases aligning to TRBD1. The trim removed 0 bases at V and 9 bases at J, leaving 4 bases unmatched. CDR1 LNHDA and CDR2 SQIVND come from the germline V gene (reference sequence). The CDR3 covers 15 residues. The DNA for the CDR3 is TGTGCCAGTAGTATAGAGGAGACAGGGGTTTCACCCCTCCACTTT. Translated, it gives CASSIEETGVSPLHF.

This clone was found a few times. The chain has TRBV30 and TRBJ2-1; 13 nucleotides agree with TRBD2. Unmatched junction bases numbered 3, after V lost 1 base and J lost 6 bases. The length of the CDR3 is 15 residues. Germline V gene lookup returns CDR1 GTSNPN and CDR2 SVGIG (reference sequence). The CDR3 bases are TGTGCCTGGAGTGGGACTAGCGGGGGAAGCAATGAGCAGTTCTTC. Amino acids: CAWSGTSGGSNEQFF.

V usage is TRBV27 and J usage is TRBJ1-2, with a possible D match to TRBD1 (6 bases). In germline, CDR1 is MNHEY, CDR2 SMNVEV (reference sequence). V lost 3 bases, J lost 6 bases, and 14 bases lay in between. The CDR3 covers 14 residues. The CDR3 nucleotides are TGTGCCAGCAGTTTTTCGCGAACAGGGAATGGCTACACCTTC. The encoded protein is CASSFSRTGNGYTF.

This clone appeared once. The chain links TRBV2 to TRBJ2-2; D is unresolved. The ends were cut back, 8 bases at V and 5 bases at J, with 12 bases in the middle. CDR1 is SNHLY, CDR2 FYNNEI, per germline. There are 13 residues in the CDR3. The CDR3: CASAVQWTGELFF. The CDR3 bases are TGTGCCAGCGCCGTTCAGTGGACCGGGGAGCTGTTTTTT.

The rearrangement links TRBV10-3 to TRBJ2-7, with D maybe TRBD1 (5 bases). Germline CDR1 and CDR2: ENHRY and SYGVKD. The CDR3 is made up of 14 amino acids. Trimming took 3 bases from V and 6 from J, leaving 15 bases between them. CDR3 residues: CAISEFSGYGEQYF. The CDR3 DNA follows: TGTGCCATCAGTGAATTTTCAGGGTACGGCGAGCAGTACTTC.

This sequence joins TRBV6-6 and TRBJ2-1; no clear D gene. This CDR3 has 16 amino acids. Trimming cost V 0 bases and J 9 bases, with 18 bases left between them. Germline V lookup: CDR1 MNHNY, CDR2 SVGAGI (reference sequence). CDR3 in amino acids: CASSYSSSEVLGEQFF. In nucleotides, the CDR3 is TGTGCCAGCAGTTACTCCTCCAGCGAGGTACTTGGTGAGCAGTTCTTC.

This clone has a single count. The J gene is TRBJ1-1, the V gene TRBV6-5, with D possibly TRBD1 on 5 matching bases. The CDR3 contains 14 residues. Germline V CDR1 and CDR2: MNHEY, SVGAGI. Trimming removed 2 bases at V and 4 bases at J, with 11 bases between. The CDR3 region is CASSYPGLVTEAFF. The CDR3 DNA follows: TGTGCCAGCAGTTACCCAGGGCTAGTCACTGAAGCTTTCTTT.

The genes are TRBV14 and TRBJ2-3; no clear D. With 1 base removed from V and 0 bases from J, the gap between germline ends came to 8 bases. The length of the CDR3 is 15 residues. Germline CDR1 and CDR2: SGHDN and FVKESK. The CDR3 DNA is TGTGCCAGCAGCCAAGGCGCGGTAAGCACAGATACGCAGTATTTT. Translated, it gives CASSQGAVSTDTQYF.

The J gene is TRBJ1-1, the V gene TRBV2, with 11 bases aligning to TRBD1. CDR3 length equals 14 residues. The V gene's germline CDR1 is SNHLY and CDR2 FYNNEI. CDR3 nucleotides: TGTGCTCTTGGCCGGGACAGGGGGATCACTGAAGCTTTCTTT. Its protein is CALGRDRGITEAFF. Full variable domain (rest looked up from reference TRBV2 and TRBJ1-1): EPEVTQTPSHQVTQMGQEVILRCVPISNHLYFYWYRQILGQKVEFLVSFYNNEISEKSEIFDDQFSVERPDGSNFTLKIRSTKLEDSAMYFCALGRDRGITEAFFGQGTRLTVV.

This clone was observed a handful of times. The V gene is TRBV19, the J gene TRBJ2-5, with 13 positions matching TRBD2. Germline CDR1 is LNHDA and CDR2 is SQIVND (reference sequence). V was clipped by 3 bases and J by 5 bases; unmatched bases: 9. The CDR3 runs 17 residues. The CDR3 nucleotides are TGTGCCAGTAGTATTTGGGGACTAGCGGGGACCATGGAGACCCAGTACTTC. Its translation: CASSIWGLAGTMETQYF. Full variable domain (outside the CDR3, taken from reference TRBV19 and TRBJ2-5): DGGITQSPKYLFRKEGQNVTLSCEQNLNHDAMYWYRQDPGQGLRLIYYSQIVNDFQKGDIAEGYSVSREKKESFPLTVTSAQKNPTAFYLCASSIWGLAGTMETQYFGPGTRLLVL.

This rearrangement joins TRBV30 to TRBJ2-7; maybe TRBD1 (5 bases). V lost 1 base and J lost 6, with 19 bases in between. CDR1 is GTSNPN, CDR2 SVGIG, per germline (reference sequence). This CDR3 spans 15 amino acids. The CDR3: CAWSETVLEPCEQYF. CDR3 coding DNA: TGTGCCTGGAGTGAGACAGTCCTCGAACCCTGCGAGCAGTACTTC. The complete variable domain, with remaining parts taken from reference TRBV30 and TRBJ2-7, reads SQTIHQWPATLVQPVGSPLSLECTVEGTSNPNLYWYRQAAGRGLQLLFYSVGIGQISSEVPQNLSASRPQDRQFILSSKKLLLSDSGFYLCAWSETVLEPCEQYFGPGTRLTVT.

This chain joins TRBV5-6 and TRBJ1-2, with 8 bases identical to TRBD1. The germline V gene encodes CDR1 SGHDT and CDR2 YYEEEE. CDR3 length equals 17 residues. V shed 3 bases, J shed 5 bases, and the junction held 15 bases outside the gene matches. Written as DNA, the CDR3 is TGTGCCAGCAGCTCGGATGGACAGGGATTTGACGTTTATGGCTACACCTTC. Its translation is CASSSDGQGFDVYGYTF.

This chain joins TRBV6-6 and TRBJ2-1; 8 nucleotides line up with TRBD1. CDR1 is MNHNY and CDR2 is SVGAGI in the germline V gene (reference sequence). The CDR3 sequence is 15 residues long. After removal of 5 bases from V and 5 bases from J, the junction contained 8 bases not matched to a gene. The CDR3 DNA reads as TGTGCCAGCAGTCCACAGGGGGGATCGAACAATGAGCAGTTCTTC. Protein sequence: CASSPQGGSNNEQFF.

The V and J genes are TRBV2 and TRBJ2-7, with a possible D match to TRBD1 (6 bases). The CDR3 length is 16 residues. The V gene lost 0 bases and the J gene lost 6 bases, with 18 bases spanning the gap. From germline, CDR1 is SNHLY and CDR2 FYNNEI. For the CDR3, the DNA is TGTGCCAGCAGTGAAGCTTTCAGGGGACGACAACGCGAGCAGTACTTC. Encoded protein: CASSEAFRGRQREQYF.

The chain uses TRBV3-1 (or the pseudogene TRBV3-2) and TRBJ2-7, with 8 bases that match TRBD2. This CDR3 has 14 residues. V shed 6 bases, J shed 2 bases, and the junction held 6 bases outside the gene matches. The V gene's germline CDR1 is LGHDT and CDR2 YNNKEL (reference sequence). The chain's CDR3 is CASSRSAGAYEQYF. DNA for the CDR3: TGTGCCAGCAGTCGATCAGCGGGGGCCTACGAGCAGTACTTC.

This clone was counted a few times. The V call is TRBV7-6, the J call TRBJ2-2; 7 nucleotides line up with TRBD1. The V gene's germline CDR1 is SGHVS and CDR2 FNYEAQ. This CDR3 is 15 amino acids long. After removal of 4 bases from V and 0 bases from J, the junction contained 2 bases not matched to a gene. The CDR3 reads CASSSQGANTGELFF. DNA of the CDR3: TGTGCCAGCAGCTCCCAGGGGGCGAACACCGGGGAGCTGTTTTTT.

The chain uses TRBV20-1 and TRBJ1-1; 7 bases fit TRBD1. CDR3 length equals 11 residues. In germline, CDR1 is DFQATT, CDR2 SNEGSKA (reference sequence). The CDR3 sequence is CRQGGNTEAFF. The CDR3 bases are TGCCGTCAGGGGGGGAACACTGAAGCTTTCTTT.

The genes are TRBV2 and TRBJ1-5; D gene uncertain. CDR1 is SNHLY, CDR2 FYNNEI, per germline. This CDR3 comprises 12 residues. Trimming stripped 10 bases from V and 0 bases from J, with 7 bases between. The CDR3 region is CATQDSNQPQHF. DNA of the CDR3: TGTGCCACCCAGGATAGCAATCAGCCCCAGCATTTT.

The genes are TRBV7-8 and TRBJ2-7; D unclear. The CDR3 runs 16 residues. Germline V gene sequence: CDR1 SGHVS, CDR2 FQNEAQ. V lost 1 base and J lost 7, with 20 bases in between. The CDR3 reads CASSLVRPAWAWEQYF. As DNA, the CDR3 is TGTGCCAGCAGCTTAGTTCGCCCTGCGTGGGCCTGGGAGCAGTACTTC.